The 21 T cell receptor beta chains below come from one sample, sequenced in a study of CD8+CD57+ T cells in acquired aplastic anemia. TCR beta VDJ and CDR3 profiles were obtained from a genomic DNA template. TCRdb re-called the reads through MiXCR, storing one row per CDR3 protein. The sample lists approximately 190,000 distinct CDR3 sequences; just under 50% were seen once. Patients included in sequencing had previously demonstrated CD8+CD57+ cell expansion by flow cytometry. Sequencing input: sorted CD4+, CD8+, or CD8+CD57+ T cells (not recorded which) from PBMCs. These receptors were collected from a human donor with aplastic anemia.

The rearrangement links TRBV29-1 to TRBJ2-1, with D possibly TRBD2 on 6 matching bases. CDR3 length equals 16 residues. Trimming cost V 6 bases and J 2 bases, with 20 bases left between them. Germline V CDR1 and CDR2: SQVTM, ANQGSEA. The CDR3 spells CSVGPGLSTAYNEQFF. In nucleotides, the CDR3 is TGCAGCGTGGGTCCGGGACTCTCGACGGCCTACAATGAGCAGTTCTTC.

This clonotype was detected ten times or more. The CDR3 spells CATADTGNYGYTF. The CDR3 bases are TGTGCCACCGCGGATACAGGGAACTATGGCTACACCTTC. This chain joins TRBV2 and TRBJ1-2; TRBD1 is a possible D gene (6 bases). Germline V gives CDR1 SNHLY, CDR2 FYNNEI. The CDR3 runs 13 residues. V lost 10 bases and J lost 2, with 14 bases in between.

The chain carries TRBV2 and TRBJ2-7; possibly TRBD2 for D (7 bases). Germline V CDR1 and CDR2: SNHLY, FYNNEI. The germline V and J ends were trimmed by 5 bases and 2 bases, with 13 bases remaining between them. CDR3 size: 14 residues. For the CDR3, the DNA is TGTGCCAGCAGTTTGGGAGGGACACCCTACGAGCAGTACTTC. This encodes CASSLGGTPYEQYF.

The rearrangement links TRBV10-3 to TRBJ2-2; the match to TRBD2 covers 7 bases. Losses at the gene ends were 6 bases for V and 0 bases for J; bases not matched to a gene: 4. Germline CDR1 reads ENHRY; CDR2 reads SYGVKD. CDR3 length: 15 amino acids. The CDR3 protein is CAIRGTISNTGELFF. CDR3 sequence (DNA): TGTGCCATCAGGGGGACTATTTCGAACACCGGGGAGCTGTTTTTT.

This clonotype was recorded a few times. The CDR3, as DNA: TGCGCCAGCAGCCAAGATGCAGGGGTTTTGCGTGGCTACACCTTC. Translated: CASSQDAGVLRGYTF. This sequence joins TRBV4-1 and TRBJ1-2, with D perhaps TRBD1 (6 bases). V was cut by 0 bases and J by 7 bases, with 15 bases left in between. Germline V gene data show CDR1 as MGHRA and CDR2 as YSYEKL. The CDR3 totals 15 residues.

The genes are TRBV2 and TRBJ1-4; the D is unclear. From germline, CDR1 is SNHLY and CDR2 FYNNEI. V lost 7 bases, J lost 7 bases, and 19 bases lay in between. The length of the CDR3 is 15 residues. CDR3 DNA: TGTGCCAGCAACCACGGCTGGACTAGCGGTGAAAAACTGTTTTTT. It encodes CASNHGWTSGEKLFF.

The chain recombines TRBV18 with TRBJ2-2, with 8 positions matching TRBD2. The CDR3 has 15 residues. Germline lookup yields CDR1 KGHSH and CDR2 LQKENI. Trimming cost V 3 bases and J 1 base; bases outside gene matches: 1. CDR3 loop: CASSPLAGNTGELFF. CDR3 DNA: TGTGCCAGCTCACCCCTAGCGGGGAACACCGGGGAGCTGTTTTTT. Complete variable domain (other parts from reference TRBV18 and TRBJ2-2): NAGVMQNPRHLVRRRGQEARLRCSPMKGHSHVYWYRQLPEEGLKFMVYLQKENIIDESGMPKERFSAEFPKEGPSILRIQQVVRGDSAAYFCASSPLAGNTGELFFGEGSRLTVL.

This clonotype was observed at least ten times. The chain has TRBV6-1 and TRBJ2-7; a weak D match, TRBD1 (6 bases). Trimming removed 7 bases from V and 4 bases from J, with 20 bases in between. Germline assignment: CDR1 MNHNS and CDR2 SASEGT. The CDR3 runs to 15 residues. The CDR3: CASTQSAGTIYEQYF. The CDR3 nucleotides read TGTGCCAGCACCCAATCAGCCGGGACAATTTACGAGCAGTACTTC.

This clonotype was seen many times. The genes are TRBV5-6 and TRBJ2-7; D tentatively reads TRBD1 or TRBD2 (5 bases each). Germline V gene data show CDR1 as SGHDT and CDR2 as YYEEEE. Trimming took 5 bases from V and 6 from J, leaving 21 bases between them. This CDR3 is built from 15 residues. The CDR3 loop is CASSSGTPGWGEQYF. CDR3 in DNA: TGTGCCAGCAGTTCAGGGACGCCCGGATGGGGCGAGCAGTACTTC.

CDR3 residues: CASNGDPNSGANVLTF. The CDR3 DNA sequence: TGTGCCAGCAACGGGGACCCCAACTCTGGGGCCAACGTCCTGACTTTC. The chain combines TRBV6-1 with TRBJ2-6; possibly TRBD1 or TRBD2 for D (5 bases each). Trimming cost V 7 bases and J 0 bases, with 13 bases left between them. This CDR3 spans 16 amino acids. Per germline, CDR1 MNHNS and CDR2 SASEGT.

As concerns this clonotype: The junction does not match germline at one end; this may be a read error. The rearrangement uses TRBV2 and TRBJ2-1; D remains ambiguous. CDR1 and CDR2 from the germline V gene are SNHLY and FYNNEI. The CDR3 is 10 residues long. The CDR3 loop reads CASSVGEQLF. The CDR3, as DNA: TGTGCCAGCAGTGTAGGTGAGCAGCTCTTC.

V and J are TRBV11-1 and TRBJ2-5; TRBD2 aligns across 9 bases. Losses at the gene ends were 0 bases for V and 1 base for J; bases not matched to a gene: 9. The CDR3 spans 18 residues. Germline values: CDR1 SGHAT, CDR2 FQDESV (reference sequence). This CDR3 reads CASSLARGAGGGQETQYF. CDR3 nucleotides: TGTGCCAGCAGCTTAGCCAGAGGAGCGGGAGGTGGCCAAGAGACCCAGTACTTC.

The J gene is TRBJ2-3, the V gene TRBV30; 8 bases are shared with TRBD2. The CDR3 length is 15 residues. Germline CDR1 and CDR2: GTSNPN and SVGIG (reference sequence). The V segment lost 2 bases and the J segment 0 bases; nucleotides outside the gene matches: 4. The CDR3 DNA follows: TGTGCCTGGAGTTATAGCGGGGCTAGCACAGATACGCAGTATTTT. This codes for CAWSYSGASTDTQYF.

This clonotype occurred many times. CDR3 in DNA: TGCGCCAGCAGTGGGGGCGGGACAGGCTATTACGAGCAGTACTTC. This sequence encodes CASSGGGTGYYEQYF. The gene calls are TRBV5-1 and TRBJ2-7; TRBD1 matches 8 bases. Per germline, CDR1 SGHRS and CDR2 YFSETQ. Trimming cost V 5 bases and J 4 bases; bases outside gene matches: 11. CDR3 length: 15 amino acids.

The CDR3 sequence is CATSDLTHGYTF. Here the CDR3 DNA reads TGTGCCACCAGTGATTTGACTCATGGCTACACCTTC. V usage is TRBV24-1 and J usage is TRBJ1-2; no definite D call. This CDR3 has 12 residues. The V gene lost 0 bases and the J gene lost 6 bases, with 4 bases spanning the gap. The germline gives CDR1 KGHDR, CDR2 SFDVKD.

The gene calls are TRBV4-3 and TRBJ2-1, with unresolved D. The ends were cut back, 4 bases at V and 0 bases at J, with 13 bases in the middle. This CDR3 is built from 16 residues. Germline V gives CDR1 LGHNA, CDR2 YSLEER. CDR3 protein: CASSPPAIDSYNEQFF. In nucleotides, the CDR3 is TGCGCCAGCAGCCCCCCAGCGATTGACTCCTACAATGAGCAGTTCTTC.

The CDR3 loop is CASNRQVQYF. In nucleotides, the CDR3 is TGTGCCAGCAACAGACAGGTCCAGTACTTC. The chain employs TRBV2 and TRBJ2-5; TRBD1 might be the D (6 bases). Germline values: CDR1 SNHLY, CDR2 FYNNEI. The CDR3 runs to 10 residues. V lost 7 bases and J 10 bases, leaving 10 bases between the germline ends.

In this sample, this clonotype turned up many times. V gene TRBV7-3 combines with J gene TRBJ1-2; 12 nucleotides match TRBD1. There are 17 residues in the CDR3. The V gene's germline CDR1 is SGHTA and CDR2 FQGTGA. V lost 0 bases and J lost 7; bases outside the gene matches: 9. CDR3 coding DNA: TGTGCCAGCAGCTTAACGCCCGGGACAGGGGGCGATGGTGGCTACACCTTC. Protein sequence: CASSLTPGTGGDGGYTF.

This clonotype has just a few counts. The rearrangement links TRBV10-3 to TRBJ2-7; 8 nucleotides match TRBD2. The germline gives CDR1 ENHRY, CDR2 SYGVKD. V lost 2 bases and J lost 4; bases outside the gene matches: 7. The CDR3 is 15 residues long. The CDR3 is CAISEAAGGLYEQYF. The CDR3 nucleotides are TGTGCCATCAGTGAGGCGGCGGGGGGACTATACGAGCAGTACTTC.

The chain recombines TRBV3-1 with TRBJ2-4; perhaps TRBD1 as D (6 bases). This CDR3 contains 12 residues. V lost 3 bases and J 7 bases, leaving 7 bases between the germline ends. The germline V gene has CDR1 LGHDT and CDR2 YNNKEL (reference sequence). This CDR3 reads CASSQTGNIQYF. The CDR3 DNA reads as TGTGCCAGCAGCCAGACAGGTAACATTCAGTACTTC. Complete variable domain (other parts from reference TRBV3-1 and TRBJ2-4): DTAVSQTPKYLVTQMGNDKSIKCEQNLGHDTMYWYKQDSKKFLKIMFSYNNKELIINETVPNRFSPKSPDKAHLNLHINSLELGDSAVYFCASSQTGNIQYFGAGTRLSVL.

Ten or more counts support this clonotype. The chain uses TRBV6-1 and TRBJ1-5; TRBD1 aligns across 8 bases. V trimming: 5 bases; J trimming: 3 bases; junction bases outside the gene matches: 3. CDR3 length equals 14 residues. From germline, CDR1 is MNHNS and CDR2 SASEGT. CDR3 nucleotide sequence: TGTGCCAGCAGTCTACAGGGGGTCAATCAGCCCCAGCATTTT. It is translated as CASSLQGVNQPQHF.